The 2 T cell receptor beta chains below come from one sample, sequenced in a study of blood T cell repertoires in COVID-19. Clones were sequenced by immunoSEQ multiplex PCR, and TCRdb holds only the in-frame ones, with some missing. The table lists about 97,000 clones, around 87% of them singletons. Input material: peripheral blood. The origin of the receptors is a human donor in a cohort sampled during active COVID-19.

This chain joins TRBV11-2 and TRBJ2-7; 9 nucleotides line up with TRBD1. Germline CDR1 is SGHAT and CDR2 is FQNNGV. V dropped 6 bases and J dropped 0; count of bases not matched to a gene: 12. The CDR3 totals 17 residues. The CDR3, as DNA: TGTGCCAGCAGAAAACCGGGACAGGGATACCTCTCCTACGAGCAGTACTTC. Residues: CASRKPGQGYLSYEQYF.

The chain recombines TRBV5-1 with TRBJ2-7; D may be TRBD2 (7 bases). Trimming took 6 bases from V and 5 from J, leaving 27 bases between them. CDR1 SGHRS and CDR2 YFSETQ come from the germline V gene. CDR3 length: 17 residues. The CDR3 region is CASKLGGQIPSPNEQYF. The CDR3 region has the DNA TGCGCCAGCAAGCTGGGGGGGCAGATTCCATCCCCAAACGAGCAGTACTTC.